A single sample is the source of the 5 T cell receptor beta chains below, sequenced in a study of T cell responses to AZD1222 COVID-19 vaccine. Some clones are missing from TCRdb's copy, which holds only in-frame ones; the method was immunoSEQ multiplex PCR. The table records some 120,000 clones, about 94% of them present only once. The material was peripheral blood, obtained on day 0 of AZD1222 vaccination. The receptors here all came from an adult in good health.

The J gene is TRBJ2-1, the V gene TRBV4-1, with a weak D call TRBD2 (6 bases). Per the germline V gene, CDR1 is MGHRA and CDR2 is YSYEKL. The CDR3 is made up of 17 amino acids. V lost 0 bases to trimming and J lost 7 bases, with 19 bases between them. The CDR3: CASSQDLPGRIKNEQFF. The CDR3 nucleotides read TGCGCCAGCAGCCAAGACCTTCCAGGGAGGATAAAAAATGAGCAGTTCTTC.

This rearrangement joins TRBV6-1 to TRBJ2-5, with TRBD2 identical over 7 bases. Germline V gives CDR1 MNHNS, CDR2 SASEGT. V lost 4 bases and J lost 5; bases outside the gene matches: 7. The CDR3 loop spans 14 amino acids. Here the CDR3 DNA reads TGTGCCAGCAGTGTAGCGGGCGTAGGGGAGACCCAGTACTTC. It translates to CASSVAGVGETQYF.

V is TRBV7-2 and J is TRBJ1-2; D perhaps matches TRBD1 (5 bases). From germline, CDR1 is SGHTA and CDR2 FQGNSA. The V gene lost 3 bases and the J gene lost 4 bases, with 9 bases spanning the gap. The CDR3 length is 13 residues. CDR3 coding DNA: TGTGCCAGCAGCTTGGGCAGGGTCTATGGCTACACCTTC. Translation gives CASSLGRVYGYTF.

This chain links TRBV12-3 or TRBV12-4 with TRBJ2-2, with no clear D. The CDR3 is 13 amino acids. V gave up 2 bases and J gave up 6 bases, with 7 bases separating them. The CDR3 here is CASSLLVPGELFF. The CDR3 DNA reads TGTGCCAGCAGTTTACTAGTCCCCGGGGAGCTGTTTTTT.

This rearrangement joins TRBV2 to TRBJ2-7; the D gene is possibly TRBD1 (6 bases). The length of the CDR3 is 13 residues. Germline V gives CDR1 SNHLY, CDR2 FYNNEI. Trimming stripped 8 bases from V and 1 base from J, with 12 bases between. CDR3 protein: CASCSDSSYEQYF. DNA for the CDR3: TGTGCCAGCTGCTCGGACAGTTCCTACGAGCAGTACTTC.